This TCR beta chain was captured by sequencing in a study of shared clonotypes between healthy human individuals. Across the whole study: Plates per donor: three CD4 naive, three CD4 memory, two CD8 naive, one CD8 memory. Study-level results: The four-donor shared clonotypes exceeded non-shared clonotypes in generation probability, with non-shared ones scoring lower.

CDR3 length: 15 amino acids. V was pared by 5 bases and J by 0 bases, with 4 bases of the junction left unmatched. Looked up from germline, CDR1 is SGHTA and CDR2 is FQGTGA. Naive CD8 populations comprised CD45RO-negative cells positively selected for CCR7, excluding terminally differentiated effector memory CD45RA+ cells. Investigators spread the genomic DNA of each subset evenly over several immunoSEQ plates. The sorted-subset replicate PCRs were given about 210 ng DNA, which is approximately 30,000 T cell genomes. The method was immunoSEQ multiplex PCR; TCRdb's version includes in-frame clones alone and lacks a portion of them. The table lists around 1.9 million clones, roughly 95% of them singletons, with more than 1.5% in the top ten. With respect to this clone: Its antigen remains unknown.

The clonotype originates from a man aged 18-30 years in good health. Some clones in this sample may be carry-over from other donors' samples. This chain links TRBV7-3 with TRBJ2-7; 10 bases are shared with TRBD2. Material: naive CD8+ T cells from PBMCs. The CDR3 here is CASSEIAGGSYEQYF. CDR3 in DNA: TGTGCCAGCAGCGAGATAGCGGGAGGCTCCTACGAGCAGTACTTC.